The 7 T cell receptor beta chains below come from one sample, sequenced in a study of blood T cell repertoires in COVID-19. Profiling relied on immunoSEQ multiplex PCR, and the TCRdb table lists in-frame clones only, not all of them. Of over 60,000 clones listed, 85% to 90% are singletons. The specimen was peripheral blood. The receptors derive from a man aged 65 to 85 with acute or convalescent COVID-19.

This rearrangement joins TRBV27 to TRBJ1-4; 7 bases line up with TRBD1. Germline-derived CDR1 and CDR2 are MNHEY and SMNVEV (reference sequence). V lost 2 bases to trimming and J lost 5 bases; unmatched junction nucleotides: 8. This CDR3 is built from 16 residues. The CDR3 is CASSLGQERGNEKLFF. CDR3 DNA: TGTGCCAGCAGTTTAGGACAGGAGAGGGGCAATGAAAAACTGTTTTTT.

The V and J genes are TRBV5-1 and TRBJ2-2; TRBD1 agrees at 7 bases. This CDR3 region has 13 residues. Per the germline V gene, CDR1 is SGHRS and CDR2 is YFSETQ. The V and J ends lost 2 bases and 5 bases, in that order; junction bases with no gene match: 0. The DNA of the CDR3 is TGCGCCAGCAGCTTACAGGGGACCGGGGAGCTGTTTTTT. Translation gives CASSLQGTGELFF.

V gene TRBV29-1 combines with J gene TRBJ1-1; D remains unclear. Trimming cost V 5 bases and J 4 bases, with 11 bases left between them. CDR3 length equals 12 residues. The germline CDR1 and CDR2 sequences are SQVTM and ANQGSEA. DNA for the CDR3: TGCAGCGTTCTTCGGTCTGGCACTGAAGCTTTCTTT. As protein: CSVLRSGTEAFF.

The chain carries TRBV10-2 and TRBJ2-3; possible D gene TRBD2, 6 bases. V dropped 6 bases and J dropped 0 bases, with 13 bases sitting between them. Germline assignment: CDR1 WSHSY and CDR2 SAAADI. The CDR3 totals 15 residues. In DNA, the CDR3 is TGCGCCAGCAGCCTGGGTAGCGGAAGCACAGATACGCAGTATTTT. Translating gives CASSLGSGSTDTQYF.

The chain links TRBV2 to TRBJ1-1; the D gene is possibly TRBD1 (5 bases). CDR3 length: 14 amino acids. Germline CDR1 SNHLY, CDR2 FYNNEI. The V end was cut by 2 bases, the J end by 4 bases, with 11 bases between. For the CDR3, the DNA is TGTGCCAGCAGTGAACGGGGGGAGGGCACTGAAGCTTTCTTT. Residues: CASSERGEGTEAFF.

The chain combines TRBV4-1 with TRBJ2-1, with 8 nucleotides matching TRBD2. The J segment lost 7 bases and the V segment lost 0 bases, leaving 11 bases of the junction unmatched. CDR1 MGHRA and CDR2 YSYEKL come from the germline V gene. The CDR3 sequence is 17 residues long. CDR3 DNA sequence: TGCGCCAGCAGCCAAGAAGGGGTTCCGGGAGGGCGGAATGAGCAGTTCTTC. Translated, it gives CASSQEGVPGGRNEQFF.

CDR3 protein: CASSLDIGLPGAYEQYF. DNA of the CDR3: TGTGCCAGCAGCTTAGATATAGGGCTCCCCGGGGCCTACGAGCAGTACTTC. V usage is TRBV7-9 and J usage is TRBJ2-7; D is perhaps TRBD2 (5 bases). The length of the CDR3 is 17 residues. Trimming stripped 1 base from V and 2 bases from J, with 18 bases between. Germline CDR1 SEHNR, CDR2 FQNEAQ (reference sequence).